Detailed here is one TCR beta chain. These data belong to a study of control samples from healthy donors and cancer patients. The method was immunoSEQ multiplex PCR; TCRdb's version includes in-frame clones alone and lacks a portion of them. The sample holds fewer than 300,000 clones; about 80% are singletons and the top ten take about an eighth. The sample comprised PBMCs. This TCR was recovered from a woman in her sixties or seventies with lung cancer.

The DNA of the CDR3 is TGCGCCAGCAGCACAGGACTAAGACGGGGCACCGGGGAGCTGTTTTTT. Amino acid sequence: CASSTGLRRGTGELFF. The V and J genes are TRBV5-1 and TRBJ2-2; perhaps TRBD2 as D (6 bases). CDR1 and CDR2 (germline): SGHRS, YFSETQ. The CDR3 has 16 residues. The V end was cut by 4 bases, the J end by 4 bases, with 17 bases between. The complete variable domain, with remaining parts taken from reference TRBV5-1 and TRBJ2-2, reads KAGVTQTPRYLIKTRGQQVTLSCSPISGHRSVSWYQQTPGQGLQFLFEYFSETQRNKGNFPGRFSGRQFSNSRSEMNVSTLELGDSALYLCASSTGLRRGTGELFFGEGSRLTVL.